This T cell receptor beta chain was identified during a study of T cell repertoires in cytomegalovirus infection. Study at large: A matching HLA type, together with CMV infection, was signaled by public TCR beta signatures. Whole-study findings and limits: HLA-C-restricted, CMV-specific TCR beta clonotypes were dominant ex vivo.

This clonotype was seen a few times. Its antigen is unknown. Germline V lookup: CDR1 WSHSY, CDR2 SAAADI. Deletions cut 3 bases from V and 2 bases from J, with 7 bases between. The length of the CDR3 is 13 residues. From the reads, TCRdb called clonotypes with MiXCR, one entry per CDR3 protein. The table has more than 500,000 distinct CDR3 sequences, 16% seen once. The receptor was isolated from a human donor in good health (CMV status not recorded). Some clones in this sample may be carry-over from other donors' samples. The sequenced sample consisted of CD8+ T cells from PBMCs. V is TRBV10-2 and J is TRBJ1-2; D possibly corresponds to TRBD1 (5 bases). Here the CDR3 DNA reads TGCGCCAGCAGTGACAAGGGGAACTATGGCTACACCTTC. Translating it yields CASSDKGNYGYTF.